The present T cell receptor (beta chain) was sequenced within a study of cytomegalovirus exposure and HLA in healthy donors. As for this clone: Its antigen is currently unknown.

Notes on the study in general: In a later analysis, DRB1 alleles had the most associated TCRs; HLA-C alleles the fewest.

This CDR3 is built from 13 residues. Trimming cost V 5 bases and J 8 bases, with 18 bases left between them. CDR1 and CDR2 from the germline V gene are GTSNPN and SVGIG (reference sequence). Researchers ran the PCR with 60 Vbeta and 13 Jbeta primers. Source study methods: There were tens of millions of unique TCR beta chains by a later count, and around 10 million of them were shared. Profiling relied on immunoSEQ multiplex PCR, and the TCRdb table lists in-frame clones only, not all of them. D and trimming were read from the DNA, whereas the V and J calls and clone size are those reported in that table. Here the sample spans some 150,000 clones, around 82% being singletons.

The chain links TRBV30 to TRBJ1-2; possible D gene TRBD1, 6 bases. The sequence came from a middle-aged woman in good health and CMV-seropositive. Material for sequencing was PBMCs. The CDR3: CAWLPPGQYGYTF. For the CDR3, the DNA is TGTGCCTGGCTGCCCCCAGGACAGTACGGCTACACCTTC.